These 26 T cell receptor beta chains share one sample of origin, sequenced in a study of blood T cell repertoires in COVID-19. The protocol was immunoSEQ multiplex PCR, while the TCRdb copy is restricted to in-frame clones and leaves out a portion. Of 150,000 to 200,000 clones listed, about 88% were seen once; the top ten hold approximately 18%. The sequencing sample was made of peripheral blood. Receptors originate from a woman of 80 years or more with acute or convalescent COVID-19.

The gene calls are TRBV27 and TRBJ1-4; a weak D match, TRBD1 (5 bases). Germline V gene sequence: CDR1 MNHEY, CDR2 SMNVEV (reference sequence). V gave up 6 bases and J gave up 2 bases, with 10 bases separating them. This CDR3 has 14 residues. The CDR3 protein is CASSLWGTNEKLFF. The CDR3 DNA reads as TGTGCCAGCAGCCTATGGGGCACTAATGAAAAACTGTTTTTT.

The chain couples TRBV18 to TRBJ1-1; no reliable D call. V was pared by 2 bases and J by 4 bases, with 11 bases between. The CDR3 runs to 14 residues. CDR1 and CDR2 from the germline V gene are KGHSH and LQKENI. The CDR3 sequence is CASSPGVEGTEAFF. CDR3 coding DNA: TGTGCCAGCTCACCAGGGGTGGAGGGCACTGAAGCTTTCTTT.

This sequence joins TRBV20-1 and TRBJ2-7, with TRBD1 matching over 9 bases. The germline CDR1 and CDR2 sequences are DFQATT and SNEGSKA (reference sequence). The V segment lost 4 bases and the J segment 5 bases; nucleotides outside the gene matches: 18. The CDR3 length is 17 residues. The CDR3 here is CSATDLASGTGIDEQYF. The DNA for the CDR3 is TGCAGTGCTACTGACCTAGCCTCCGGGACAGGGATCGACGAGCAGTACTTC.

The chain couples TRBV19 to TRBJ1-5; perhaps TRBD1 as D (5 bases). V was clipped by 6 bases and J by 9 bases, with 15 bases between them. Per the germline V gene, CDR1 is LNHDA and CDR2 is SQIVND (reference sequence). The CDR3 runs 13 residues. CDR3 protein: CASRLDNYLPQHF. CDR3 in DNA: TGTGCCAGTAGATTGGACAACTATTTGCCCCAGCATTTT.

V and J are TRBV5-6 and TRBJ2-7; maybe TRBD2 (6 bases). The V gene lost 2 bases and the J gene lost 2 bases, with 11 bases spanning the gap. This CDR3 is built from 14 residues. Germline CDR1 SGHDT, CDR2 YYEEEE. CDR3 in amino acids: CASSFGEVTYEQYF. The DNA for the CDR3 is TGTGCCAGCAGCTTCGGGGAGGTGACCTACGAGCAGTACTTC.

The V call is TRBV30, the J call TRBJ1-1, with a tentative D call TRBD1 (5 bases). Trimming removed 0 bases at V and 1 base at J, with 15 bases between. The CDR3 sequence is 16 residues long. CDR1 is GTSNPN, CDR2 SVGIG, per germline (reference sequence). CDR3 bases: TGTGCCTGGAGTGTACGAAGGGGAACAGCGAACACTGAAGCTTTCTTT. Translated, it gives CAWSVRRGTANTEAFF.

This sequence joins TRBV10-1 and TRBJ2-7; 9 bases fit TRBD1. Germline CDR1 and CDR2: WNHNN and SYGVQD (reference sequence). The ends lost 3 bases at V and 4 bases at J; junction bases unmatched: 7. The CDR3 spans 15 residues. CDR3 nucleotides: TGCGCCAGCAGTGATTTCGGACAGGGGCAGTACGAGCAGTACTTC. Amino acids: CASSDFGQGQYEQYF.

A note on this clone: This CDR3 is also generated by other DNA sequences in the sample. The chain has TRBV12-3 or TRBV12-4 and TRBJ1-5; D ambiguous. This CDR3 has 13 residues. Trimming stripped 2 bases from V and 4 bases from J, with 6 bases between. The CDR3 reads CASSLSPNQPQHF. The CDR3, as DNA: TGTGCCAGCAGTTTATCCCCTAATCAGCCCCAGCATTTT.

CDR3: CASSLALAAEKLFF. In DNA, the CDR3 is TGTGCCAGCAGCTTGGCCCTTGCGGCGGAAAAACTGTTTTTT. The V call is TRBV5-6, the J call TRBJ1-4, with D unresolved. The CDR3 loop spans 14 amino acids. In germline, CDR1 is SGHDT, CDR2 YYEEEE. V lost 0 bases to trimming and J lost 8 bases, with 11 bases between them.

The chain links TRBV2 to TRBJ2-5, with TRBD2 matching 15 bases. The CDR3 contains 16 residues. From germline, CDR1 is SNHLY and CDR2 FYNNEI. The J segment lost 4 bases and the V segment lost 7 bases, leaving 7 bases of the junction unmatched. CDR3 amino acids: CASTKGLAGGRETQYF. CDR3 DNA sequence: TGTGCCAGCACAAAAGGACTAGCGGGGGGGCGAGAGACCCAGTACTTC.

V gene TRBV18 combines with J gene TRBJ2-3, with a possible D match to TRBD2 (5 bases). With 2 bases removed from V and 7 bases from J, the gap between germline ends came to 22 bases. Germline V gene sequence: CDR1 KGHSH, CDR2 LQKENI. The CDR3 runs 17 residues. CDR3 in amino acids: CASSPDYPNSPAHTQYF. CDR3 sequence (DNA): TGTGCCAGCTCACCAGACTATCCTAATTCCCCAGCGCATACGCAGTATTTT.

The chain employs TRBV9 and TRBJ2-3; D is perhaps TRBD1 (6 bases). Germline V gene sequence: CDR1 SGDLS, CDR2 YYNGEE. Trimming left V 0 bases short and J 1 base short, with 6 bases between. This CDR3 has 14 amino acids. CDR3 protein: CASSVGQGTDTQYF. DNA of the CDR3: TGTGCCAGCAGCGTAGGACAGGGCACAGATACGCAGTATTTT.

This rearrangement joins TRBV13 to TRBJ1-1, with D maybe TRBD1 (5 bases). V lost 1 base and J lost 5, with 8 bases in between. The CDR3 consists of 13 residues. CDR1 PRHDT and CDR2 FYEKMQ come from the germline V gene (reference sequence). The CDR3 DNA reads as TGTGCCAGCAGCTTAGACAGGTGGACTGAAGCTTTCTTT. The encoded protein is CASSLDRWTEAFF.

The chain is built from TRBV3-1 (or the pseudogene TRBV3-2) and TRBJ2-5, with no clear D. Germline CDR1 LGHDT, CDR2 YNNKEL (reference sequence). CDR3 length: 12 amino acids. V lost 4 bases and J lost 4, with 7 bases in between. CDR3 in DNA: TGTGCCAGCAGCCTCCCCAGAGAGACCCAGTACTTC. Translation gives CASSLPRETQYF.

The count of this clone is one. The chain uses TRBV6-4 and TRBJ1-5, with D uncertain. The length of the CDR3 is 14 residues. Per germline, CDR1 MRHNA and CDR2 SNTAGT. V was cut by 7 bases and J by 2 bases, with 12 bases left in between. This chain's CDR3 is CASKNICGNQPQHF. CDR3 bases: TGTGCCAGCAAGAACATATGTGGCAATCAGCCCCAGCATTTT.

The V call is TRBV7-2, the J call TRBJ1-3; D may be TRBD1 (6 bases). CDR3 length: 16 amino acids. In germline, CDR1 is SGHTA, CDR2 FQGNSA. The V gene lost 5 bases and the J gene lost 4 bases, with 18 bases spanning the gap. In DNA form, the CDR3 reads TGTGCCAGCAGCCCCCTGGGGGGGCAATTCGGAAACACCATATATTTT. This encodes CASSPLGGQFGNTIYF.

The gene calls are TRBV23-1 and TRBJ1-5; D perhaps matches TRBD1 (5 bases). TRBV23-1 is an ORF, and what it does is uncertain. The length of the CDR3 is 14 residues. With 2 bases removed from V and 4 bases from J, the gap between germline ends came to 9 bases. The CDR3 here is CASSQAGINQPQHF. DNA of the CDR3: TGCGCCAGCAGTCAAGCAGGGATTAATCAGCCCCAGCATTTT.

The rearrangement joins TRBV5-1 to TRBJ1-2, with 9 bases lining up with TRBD1. CDR3 length: 14 amino acids. With 3 bases clipped from V and 6 bases from J, the junction kept 6 bases outside the gene matches. CDR1 is SGHRS, CDR2 YFSETQ, per germline. Written as DNA, the CDR3 is TGCGCCAGCAGCTGGCCCGGGACAGGGAATGGCTACACCTTC. It is translated as CASSWPGTGNGYTF.

This sequence joins TRBV15 and TRBJ1-1; D gene uncertain. The CDR3 has 15 residues. The V end was cut by 0 bases, the J end by 1 base, with 9 bases between. Looked up from germline, CDR1 is LNHNV and CDR2 is YYDKDF (reference sequence). As DNA, the CDR3 is TGTGCCACCAGCAGAGATCCCAGGTCGAACACTGAAGCTTTCTTT. Translation: CATSRDPRSNTEAFF.

This clone has a single count. The chain couples TRBV28 to TRBJ2-7, with 9 nucleotides matching TRBD2. The germline CDR1 and CDR2 sequences are MDHEN and SYDVKM. The CDR3 contains 13 residues. Losses at the gene ends were 7 bases for V and 0 bases for J; bases not matched to a gene: 1. CDR3 sequence (DNA): TGTGCCAGCACTAGCGGGGCCTCCTACGAGCAGTACTTC. It encodes CASTSGASYEQYF.

V usage is TRBV3-1 (or the pseudogene TRBV3-2) and J usage is TRBJ1-6, with TRBD1 matching 10 bases. Trimming at V came to 5 bases and at J to 5 bases, leaving 3 bases not matched to a gene. The CDR3 is made up of 15 amino acids. Germline V gene data show CDR1 as LGHDT and CDR2 as YNNKEL (reference sequence). CDR3 in DNA: TGTGCCAGCAGCTTAGGGACAGGGGATAATTCACCCCTCCACTTT. As protein: CASSLGTGDNSPLHF.

The chain's CDR3 is CASSVVSGRVDEQFF. Written as DNA, the CDR3 is TGTGCCAGCAGCGTTGTCAGCGGGAGGGTGGATGAGCAGTTCTTC. The V and J genes are TRBV9 and TRBJ2-1; TRBD2 matches at 10 bases. This CDR3 region has 15 residues. Germline values: CDR1 SGDLS, CDR2 YYNGEE. Germline trimming cut 2 bases from V and 8 bases from J; bases unmatched to any gene: 7.

J is TRBJ2-1 and V is TRBV4-3, with a tentative D call TRBD2 (5 bases). The CDR3 runs 13 residues. Trimming removed 3 bases from V and 10 bases from J, with 13 bases in between. CDR1 and CDR2 from the germline V gene are LGHNA and YSLEER. CDR3 region: CASSQRARAEQFF. The CDR3 DNA is TGCGCCAGCAGCCAGAGGGCCCGAGCAGAGCAGTTCTTC.

The chain has TRBV2 and TRBJ2-7, with D maybe TRBD2 (6 bases). The ends were cut back, 7 bases at V and 0 bases at J, with 10 bases in the middle. This CDR3 is built from 13 residues. Germline V gene sequence: CDR1 SNHLY, CDR2 FYNNEI. CDR3 in DNA: TGTGCCAGCAACCGGGAGAGCTCCTACGAGCAGTACTTC. It translates to CASNRESSYEQYF. The full variable domain, with the rest looked up from reference TRBV2 and TRBJ2-7, is EPEVTQTPSHQVTQMGQEVILRCVPISNHLYFYWYRQILGQKVEFLVSFYNNEISEKSEIFDDQFSVERPDGSNFTLKIRSTKLEDSAMYFCASNRESSYEQYFGPGTRLTVT.

This rearrangement joins TRBV6-1 to TRBJ2-3, with 10 bases fitting TRBD2. After removal of 4 bases from V and 7 bases from J, the junction contained 23 bases not matched to a gene. In germline, CDR1 is MNHNS, CDR2 SASEGT. The CDR3 is made up of 20 amino acids. CDR3 in DNA: TGTGCCAGCAGTGTCCCGCTAGTTCATCGCGGATCTAGCGGGAGCTATACGCAGTATTTT. The encoded protein is CASSVPLVHRGSSGSYTQYF.

The table lists this clone with a count of one. The CDR3 DNA reads as TGTGCCAGCAGTCCCGGACTAGCGGGTAACAATGAGCAGTTCTTC. Its protein is CASSPGLAGNNEQFF. The V and J genes are TRBV11-3 and TRBJ2-1; 11 nucleotides agree with TRBD2. This CDR3 contains 15 residues. The V gene end was trimmed by 6 bases and the J gene end by 5 bases; junction bases not matched to a gene: 6. Germline CDR1 is SGHNT and CDR2 is YENEEA.